A single sample is the source of the 12 T cell receptor beta chains below, sequenced in a study of T cells after yellow fever vaccination. A single record per CDR3 protein comes from TCRdb applying MiXCR to the 5' RACE reads. The sample carries some 600,000 distinct CDR3 sequences, approximately 13% recorded once. The source was PBMCs, collected on the day of the yellow fever booster vaccination. The receptors originated from a man aged 25 to 40 who received the YFV17D yellow fever vaccine.

This clonotype was counted at least ten times. This chain joins TRBV3-1 and TRBJ2-2, with a weak D call TRBD2 (5 bases). CDR1 LGHDT and CDR2 YNNKEL come from the germline V gene (reference sequence). CDR3 length equals 14 residues. V dropped 3 bases and J dropped 4 bases, with 9 bases sitting between them. In DNA, the CDR3 is TGTGCCAGCAGCCATAGCGCCAGCACCGGGGAGCTGTTTTTT. This sequence encodes CASSHSASTGELFF.

This sequence joins TRBV24-1 and TRBJ2-1, with 11 bases that match TRBD2. The CDR3 consists of 17 residues. CDR1 is KGHDR and CDR2 is SFDVKD in the germline V gene. After removal of 4 bases from V and 5 bases from J, the junction contained 9 bases not matched to a gene. In DNA, the CDR3 is TGTGCCACCAGTGACCGGCTGGGACTAGCGGACCACAATGAGCAGTTCTTC. Protein product: CATSDRLGLADHNEQFF.

This sequence joins TRBV7-9 and TRBJ2-3; TRBD2 matches 13 bases. The length of the CDR3 is 16 residues. J was trimmed by 4 bases and V by 5 bases; bases with no gene match: 6. Germline V gives CDR1 SEHNR, CDR2 FQNEAQ (reference sequence). This CDR3 is CASSLGLAGAPDTQYF. The CDR3, as DNA: TGTGCCAGCAGCCTCGGACTAGCGGGAGCCCCAGATACGCAGTATTTT.

This clonotype occurred once. This chain uses TRBV7-2 with TRBJ1-2; TRBD1 agrees at 11 bases. The CDR3 spans 15 residues. Germline V lookup: CDR1 SGHTA, CDR2 FQGNSA. With V trimmed by 5 bases and J by 4 bases, 6 bases remained unmatched. In DNA form, the CDR3 reads TGTGCCAGCAGCCGAGGGACAGGGGGGGCCTATGGCTACACCTTC. Residues: CASSRGTGGAYGYTF. Together with reference TRBV7-2 and TRBJ1-2, the CDR3 gives the full variable domain: GAGVSQSPSNKVTEKGKDVELRCDPISGHTALYWYRQSLGQGLEFLIYFQGNSAPDKSGLPSDRFSAERTGGSVSTLTIQRTQQEDSAVYLCASSRGTGGAYGYTFGSGTRLTVV.

This clonotype was counted only a few times. J is TRBJ2-1 and V is TRBV30; D unresolved. Germline V gene sequence: CDR1 GTSNPN, CDR2 SVGIG (reference sequence). The CDR3 contains 15 residues. The V gene lost 2 bases and the J gene lost 1 base, with 12 bases spanning the gap. The CDR3 region is CAWSSVAPSYNEQFF. The CDR3 DNA sequence: TGTGCCTGGAGTTCGGTTGCACCTTCCTACAATGAGCAGTTCTTC. The full variable domain, in which reference TRBV30 and TRBJ2-1 provide the parts outside the CDR3, is SQTIHQWPATLVQPVGSPLSLECTVEGTSNPNLYWYRQAAGRGLQLLFYSVGIGQISSEVPQNLSASRPQDRQFILSSKKLLLSDSGFYLCAWSSVAPSYNEQFFGPGTRLTVL.

The chain employs TRBV20-1 and TRBJ2-3, with TRBD1 as a possible D gene (7 bases). Germline lookup yields CDR1 DFQATT and CDR2 SNEGSKA (reference sequence). The CDR3 sequence is 14 residues long. V lost 7 bases and J 4 bases, leaving 18 bases between the germline ends. The CDR3 region has the DNA TGCAGTGAGGCGGGAAGGGGGCAAGCAGATACGCAGTATTTT. Encoded protein: CSEAGRGQADTQYF.

This clonotype showed up just a few times. The V call is TRBV29-1, the J call TRBJ1-2; 10 bases match TRBD1. Per germline, CDR1 SQVTM and CDR2 ANQGSEA. Unmatched junction bases numbered 5, after V lost 3 bases and J lost 7 bases. The CDR3 has 13 amino acids. As DNA, the CDR3 is TGCAGCGTTGACCCGACAGGGGGCAGTGGCTACACCTTC. Its protein is CSVDPTGGSGYTF.

The chain employs TRBV20-1 and TRBJ2-4; D is perhaps TRBD2 (5 bases). CDR3 length equals 12 residues. Trimming cost V 5 bases and J 5 bases, with 10 bases left between them. Germline CDR1 DFQATT, CDR2 SNEGSKA (reference sequence). The CDR3 nucleotides read TGCAGTGCTCCCCAACTAGAAAACATTCAGTACTTC. This translates into CSAPQLENIQYF.

This clonotype was counted only a few times. J is TRBJ2-1 and V is TRBV7-9, with D perhaps TRBD1 (5 bases). V was trimmed by 5 bases and J by 9 bases, leaving 11 bases between them. Germline V gives CDR1 SEHNR, CDR2 FQNEAQ (reference sequence). The CDR3 runs 12 residues. CDR3: CASSKGAVEQFF. CDR3 DNA sequence: TGTGCCAGCAGCAAAGGGGCCGTTGAGCAGTTCTTC.

In this sample, this clonotype turned up many times. This CDR3 reads CSVADMITDTQYF. In nucleotides, the CDR3 is TGCAGCGTTGCGGATATGATCACAGATACGCAGTATTTT. The chain uses TRBV29-1 and TRBJ2-3; D not resolved. The germline CDR1 and CDR2 sequences are SQVTM and ANQGSEA. Deletions cut 4 bases from V and 2 bases from J, with 10 bases between. CDR3 length equals 13 residues.

The chain couples TRBV7-2 to TRBJ2-6, with 7 bases that match TRBD1. There are 16 residues in the CDR3. The germline V gene encodes CDR1 SGHTA and CDR2 FQGNSA. J gave up 4 bases and V 0 bases, and 3 bases lay outside the gene matches. CDR3 loop: CASSLAGGWGANVLTF. The DNA for the CDR3 is TGTGCCAGCAGCTTAGCAGGGGGCTGGGGGGCCAACGTCCTGACTTTC.

The chain links TRBV7-9 to TRBJ2-7; D may be TRBD1 (5 bases). Germline assignment: CDR1 SEHNR and CDR2 FQNEAQ (reference sequence). The CDR3 has 12 amino acids. Deletions cut 1 base from V and 12 bases from J, with 13 bases between. CDR3 loop: CASSLGGRMGYF. CDR3 sequence (DNA): TGTGCCAGCAGCTTAGGGGGCAGGATGGGGTACTTC.